This is a list of T cell receptor beta chains from one sample in a study of shared clonotypes between healthy human individuals. Sequencing used immunoSEQ multiplex PCR; TCRdb keeps in-frame clones, though not all of them. Of 2,100,000 or so clones listed, about 94% are singletons. The sample consisted of naive CD4+ T cells sorted from blood. The source is a man between 18 and 29 years old in good health. Each CDR3 is given with its conserved first and last residue. The D gene is left open where the match is weak.

>TRBD1|TRBJ2-1|TRBV10-3|13
CATWDRVSGEQFF
>TRBD1|TRBJ1-5|TRBV30|15
CAWSPGGTVNQPQHF
>TRBD1|TRBJ1-1|TRBV9|15
CASSAAGGANTEAFF
>NA|TRBJ1-2|TRBV21-1|15
CASSKADRVDYGYTF
>NA|TRBJ1-1|TRBV5-1|13
CASSNLGQTEAFF
>NA|TRBJ1-6|TRBV2|13
CASRSSYNSPLHF
>NA|TRBJ1-4|TRBV15|16
CATSRTPAATNEKLFF
>TRBD2|TRBJ2-3|TRBV18|16
CASSQAGTSLADTQYF
>NA|TRBJ2-1|TRBV5-1|16
CASSLVGGVGYNEQFF
>TRBD1|TRBJ2-7|TRBV6-5|14
CATGRGDRAHEQYF
>NA|TRBJ2-5|TRBV10-3|15
CAISESGGAQETQYF
>NA|TRBJ1-1|TRBV9|15
CASSPRGGLSTEAFF
>TRBD2|TRBJ2-7|TRBV25-1|16
CASSESGGGRTYEQYF
>TRBD2|TRBJ2-3|TRBV9|14
CASSGGGPPDTQYF
>NA|TRBJ2-2|TRBV7-2|13
CASSLQLTGELFF